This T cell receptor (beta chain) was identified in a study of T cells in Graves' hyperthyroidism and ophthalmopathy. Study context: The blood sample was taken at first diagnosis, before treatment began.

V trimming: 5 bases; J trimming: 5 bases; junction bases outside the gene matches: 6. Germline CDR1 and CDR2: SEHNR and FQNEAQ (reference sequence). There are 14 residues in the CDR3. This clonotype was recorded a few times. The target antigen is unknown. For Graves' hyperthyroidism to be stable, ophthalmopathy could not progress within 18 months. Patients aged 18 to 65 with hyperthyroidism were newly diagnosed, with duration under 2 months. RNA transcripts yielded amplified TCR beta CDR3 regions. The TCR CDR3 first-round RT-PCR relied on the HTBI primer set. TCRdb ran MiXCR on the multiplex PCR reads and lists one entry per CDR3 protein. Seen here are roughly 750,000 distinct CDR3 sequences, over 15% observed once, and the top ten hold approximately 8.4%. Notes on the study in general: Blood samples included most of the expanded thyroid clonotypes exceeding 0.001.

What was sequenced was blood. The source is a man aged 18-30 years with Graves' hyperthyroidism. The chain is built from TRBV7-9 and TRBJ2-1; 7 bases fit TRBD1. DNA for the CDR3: TGTGCCAGCAGCCCTAACAGGGGCGACAATGAGCAGTTCTTC. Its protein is CASSPNRGDNEQFF.